These T cell receptor beta chains were read from a single sample in a study of patients and donors after allogeneic stem cell transplantation. TCRdb passed the RT-PCR reads through MiXCR, listing each CDR3 protein once. The data show almost 90,000 distinct CDR3 sequences, approximately 5% seen once. The sample taken for sequencing was blood, either unsorted or a sorted T cell fraction (not recorded which). The receptor set was obtained from a human donor who was either an allogeneic HSCT recipient or a stem cell or donor lymphocyte infusion donor (not recorded which). It is not recorded whose cells these are; they may come from a transplant donor. Each CDR3 is given with its conserved first and last residue.

j_call | v_call | cdr3_aa
TRBJ2-7 | TRBV29-1 | CSVELTGQGEQYF
TRBJ1-4 | TRBV4-1 | CASSPRVKATNEKLFF
TRBJ2-5 | TRBV24-1 | CATSDGPGETQYF
TRBJ1-1 | TRBV6-2/TRBV6-3 | CASTPRGRGRMNTEAFF
TRBJ2-7 | TRBV2 | CASSEFDASYEQYF
TRBJ2-1 | TRBV5-1 | CASSLGQSSYNEQFF
TRBJ2-7 | TRBV28 | CASSSTGQGAKEQYF
TRBJ1-1 | TRBV20-1 | CSATQGGLNTEAFF
TRBJ2-7 | TRBV3-1 | CASRKAGTAMYF
TRBJ2-7 | TRBV12-3/TRBV12-4 | CASSSGTGAYEQYF
TRBJ1-2 | TRBV10-3 | CAISVGASLKGYTF
TRBJ2-2 | TRBV5-1 | CASSLGLAGGTGELFF
TRBJ2-3 | TRBV28 | CASRGQGAGDTQYF
TRBJ1-2 | TRBV28 | CASSGWGTLNYGYTF
TRBJ2-7 | TRBV3-1 | CASSPRGRREVVGEQYF
TRBJ1-2 | TRBV28 | CASSSPGTGIYGYTF
TRBJ2-3 | TRBV20-1 | CSARPQIAGAISTDTQYF
TRBJ1-3 | TRBV7-8 | CASSFESGNTIYF
TRBJ2-7 | TRBV28 | CASSFGWPDPRMYEQYF
TRBJ2-2 | TRBV19 | CASSITLGTGELFF
TRBJ1-1 | TRBV20-1 | CSARTTGDENTEAFF
TRBJ2-5 | TRBV24-1 | CATSETDTYQETQYF
TRBJ2-7 | TRBV4-1 | CASSQVRLGQGSYEQYF
TRBJ1-1 | TRBV11-1 | CASSVPGHKNTEAFF
TRBJ2-3 | TRBV7-2 | CASSLSGAGGTDTQYF
TRBJ1-6 | TRBV6-2/TRBV6-3 | CASSSDSTATYNSPLHF
TRBJ2-2 | TRBV27 | CASSLLRRARDTGELFF
TRBJ2-7 | TRBV19 | CASSIVPEQYF
TRBJ1-1 | TRBV15 | CATSSSGLLRTEAFF
TRBJ2-7 | TRBV6-2/TRBV6-3 | CASSNPIRDRAYEQYF
TRBJ1-2 | TRBV20-1 | CSARDVSRVRDGYTF
TRBJ1-2 | TRBV4-1 | CASSQILIGGYTF
TRBJ2-1 | TRBV20-1 | CSAGRFEQFF
TRBJ2-5 | TRBV7-2 | CASSLVAGGLETQYF
TRBJ1-2 | TRBV20-1 | CSASNRGAGYTF
TRBJ2-7 | TRBV20-1 | CSARRWDTQTYEQYF
TRBJ1-5 | TRBV20-1 | CSTNFKQGQPQHF
TRBJ1-1 | TRBV28 | CASSLLARTVNTEAFF
TRBJ2-5 | TRBV19 | CATEMRGSGTQYF
TRBJ2-6 | TRBV7-8 | CASSLAESGAAGANVLTF
TRBJ1-1 | TRBV3-1 | CASSQVGGMEAFF
TRBJ1-6 | TRBV5-1 | CASTRRGISSYNSPLHF
TRBJ1-6 | TRBV9 | CASSPQTGDHSPLHF
TRBJ2-7 | TRBV29-1 | CSVEAEGLYEQYF
TRBJ2-5 | TRBV6-5 | CASSSLAGGPQETQYF
TRBJ2-3 | TRBV5-4 | CASSSRLAGSTDTQYF
TRBJ2-3 | TRBV12-3/TRBV12-4 | CASRKGTGALGTQYF
TRBJ2-5 | TRBV20-1 | CSADVQGETQYF
TRBJ2-5 | TRBV9 | CASSPEYSQETQYF
TRBJ2-3 | TRBV5-1 | CASRNLEKGEDTQYF
TRBJ1-3 | TRBV7-6 | CASSLGPISGNTIYF
TRBJ2-5 | TRBV20-1 | CSASLGGGETQYF
TRBJ2-5 | TRBV7-6 | CASSLGSLGETQYF
TRBJ2-3 | TRBV5-1 | CASSLTSGGMYSTDTQYF
TRBJ1-2 | TRBV4-1 | CASSQDLWTQSYGYTF